This TCR beta chain was recovered during a study of OX40 agonist ivuxolimab in advanced cancers. Study-wide results and caveats: Relatively little clonal expansion, among the lowest observed, appeared in partial responders at 0.1-3.0 mg/kg.

The data were produced by immunoSEQ multiplex PCR, yet TCRdb's version contains in-frame clones alone and is incomplete. Seen here are over 25,000 clones, roughly 82% observed once, and the top ten hold roughly 15%. About this clone: Its antigen remains unidentified.

The source is an adult with an advanced solid tumor such as melanoma, head and neck, liver or kidney cancer. Material: CD4+ or CD8+ T cells sorted from blood, obtained in a trial of the OX40 agonist ivuxolimab.

The CDR3 DNA reads as TGTGCCAGCAGTTCCACAGGGGGGCCCTACGAGCAGTACTTC. Protein sequence: CASSSTGGPYEQYF. The chain employs TRBV27 and TRBJ2-7; 8 positions agree with TRBD1. The CDR3 contains 14 residues. CDR1 and CDR2 from the germline V gene are MNHEY and SMNVEV (reference sequence). Trimming at V came to 4 bases and at J to 2 bases, leaving 4 bases not matched to a gene.